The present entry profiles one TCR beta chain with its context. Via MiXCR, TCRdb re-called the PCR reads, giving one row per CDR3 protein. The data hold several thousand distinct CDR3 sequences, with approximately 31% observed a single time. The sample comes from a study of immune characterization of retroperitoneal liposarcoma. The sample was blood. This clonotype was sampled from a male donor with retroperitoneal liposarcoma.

CDR3 DNA sequence: TGTGCCAGCAGTGAAATGGTAGCGGGGTTATACAATGAGCAGTTCTTC. Encoded protein: CASSEMVAGLYNEQFF. V usage is TRBV6-1 and J usage is TRBJ2-1, with 8 bases identical to TRBD2. Germline CDR1 and CDR2: MNHNS and SASEGT. J was trimmed by 4 bases and V by 2 bases; bases with no gene match: 7. This CDR3 contains 16 residues.